This T cell receptor (beta chain) was identified in a study of blood T cells in healthy people across ages. Whenever a sample was processed, at least 7 million PBMCs were isolated. This clonotype has just a few counts. Antigen: not known. Whole-study results and caveats: Per million T cells, TCR beta diversity dropped about linearly as age rose.

Alongside a J-beta primer mix, a sample-barcoded 5' primer served in a second PCR lasting 7 to 11 cycles. From the 5' RACE reads, TCRdb called clonotypes with MiXCR, one entry per CDR3 protein. The sample consists of 700,000 to 900,000 distinct CDR3 sequences, under 30% of them appearing once. The same sample was also used in a study of T cells of mothers and their children. That work adds: Extraction yielded RNA that went, in full, into cDNA synthesis at roughly 1.4 ug per 15 ul.

Material: blood. This sequence was found in a boy aged 5 to 17 in good health.

CDR3 residues: CSVDSRGYGYTF. Here the CDR3 DNA reads TGCAGCGTTGACTCGCGTGGGTATGGCTACACCTTC. The rearrangement joins TRBV29-1 to TRBJ1-2; D unclear. Trimming stripped 3 bases from V and 5 bases from J, with 10 bases between. This CDR3 is 12 amino acids long. Germline loops: CDR1 SQVTM, CDR2 ANQGSEA.